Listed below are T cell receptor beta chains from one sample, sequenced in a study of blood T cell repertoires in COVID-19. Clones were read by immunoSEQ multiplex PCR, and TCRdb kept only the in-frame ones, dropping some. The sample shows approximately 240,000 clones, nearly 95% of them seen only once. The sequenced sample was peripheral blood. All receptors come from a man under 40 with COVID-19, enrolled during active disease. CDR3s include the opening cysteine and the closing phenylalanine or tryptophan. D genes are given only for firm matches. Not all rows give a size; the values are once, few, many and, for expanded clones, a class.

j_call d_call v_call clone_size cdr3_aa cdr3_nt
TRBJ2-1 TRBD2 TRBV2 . CASTLTSGGYNEQFF TGTGCCAGCACCCTGACTAGCGGGGGGTACAATGAGCAGTTCTTC
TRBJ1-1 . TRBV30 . CAWDPSPRGGKNTEAFF TGTGCCTGGGACCCCTCACCTAGGGGGGGGAAGAACACTGAAGCTTTCTTT
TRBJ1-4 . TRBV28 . CASSSPGGATNEKLFF TGTGCCAGCAGTTCGCCCGGGGGGGCAACTAATGAAAAACTGTTTTTT
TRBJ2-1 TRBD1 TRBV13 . CATASGTGGESSYNEQFF TGTGCCACCGCCTCCGGGACAGGGGGTGAGAGCTCCTACAATGAGCAGTTCTTC
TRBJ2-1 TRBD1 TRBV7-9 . CASSLVGTGPDEQFF TGTGCCAGCAGCTTAGTTGGGACAGGGCCCGATGAGCAGTTCTTC
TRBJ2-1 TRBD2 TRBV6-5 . CASSYQRLAHEQFF TGTGCCAGCAGTTACCAAAGACTAGCCCATGAGCAGTTCTTC
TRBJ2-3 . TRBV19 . CASSTRTGLSSDTQYF TGTGCCAGTAGTACCCGAACAGGGTTGAGTTCAGATACGCAGTATTTT
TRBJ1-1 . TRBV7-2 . CASSFGLGLNTEAFF TGTGCCAGCAGCTTCGGTTTGGGGCTGAACACTGAAGCTTTCTTT
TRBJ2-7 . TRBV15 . CATSRDPGSIGEQYF TGTGCCACCAGCAGAGACCCAGGGTCGATTGGCGAGCAGTACTTC
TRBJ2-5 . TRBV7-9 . CASSRASGDRETQYF TGTGCCAGCAGCCGCGCTTCAGGGGACCGGGAGACCCAGTACTTC
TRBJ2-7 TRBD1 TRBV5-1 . CASSGGQGLYEQYF TGCGCCAGCAGCGGGGGACAGGGTCTCTACGAGCAGTACTTC
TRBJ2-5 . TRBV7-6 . CASSPSSPKITGIWGMTQYF TGTGCCAGCAGCCCCTCGTCCCCAAAAATAACAGGGATTTGGGGCATGACCCAGTACTTC
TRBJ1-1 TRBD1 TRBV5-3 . CARSQRTDRGEAFF TGTGCCAGAAGTCAACGCACGGACAGGGGTGAGGCTTTCTTT
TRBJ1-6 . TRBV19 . CASSILFGGHSPLHF TGTGCCAGTAGTATACTTTTCGGGGGTCATTCACCCCTCCACTTT
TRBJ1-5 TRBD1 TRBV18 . CASSFGTESNQPQHF TGTGCCAGCTCCTTCGGGACAGAAAGCAATCAGCCCCAGCATTTT
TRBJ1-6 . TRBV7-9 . CASSLQGSSPLHF TGTGCCAGCAGCCTACAGGGTTCTTCACCCCTCCACTTT
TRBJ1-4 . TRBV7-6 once CASSLGPGPNEKLFF TGTGCCAGCAGCTTAGGACCGGGTCCCAATGAAAAACTGTTTTTT
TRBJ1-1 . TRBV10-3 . CAISKSQDREAEAFF TGTGCCATCAGCAAGTCTCAGGACCGGGAAGCTGAAGCTTTCTTT
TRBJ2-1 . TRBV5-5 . CASSSLEGGEQFF TGTGCCAGCAGCTCACTTGAGGGTGGTGAGCAGTTCTTC
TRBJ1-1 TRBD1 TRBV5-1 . CASSLGAGGEGTEAFF TGCGCCAGCAGCTTGGGGGCAGGGGGTGAGGGCACTGAAGCTTTCTTT
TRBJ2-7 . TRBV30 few CAWSPRGNEQYF TGTGCCTGGAGCCCACGGGGGAACGAGCAGTACTTC
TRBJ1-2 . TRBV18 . CASSLDRKGYTF TGTGCCAGCTCTTTGGACAGAAAAGGCTACACCTTC
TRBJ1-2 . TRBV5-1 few CASSLKGLYGYTF TGCGCCAGCAGCTTGAAGGGACTCTATGGCTACACCTTC
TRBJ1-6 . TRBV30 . CAWSTPGGSSWNSPLHF TGTGCCTGGAGCACACCTGGGGGGAGTAGTTGGAATTCACCCCTCCACTTT
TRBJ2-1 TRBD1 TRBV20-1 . CSASSPGGGIRLNEQFF TGCAGTGCTAGTTCGCCAGGGGGCGGTATTCGGCTCAATGAGCAGTTCTTC
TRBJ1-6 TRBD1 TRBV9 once CASSPHGTAKDNSPLHF TGTGCCAGCAGCCCTCACGGGACAGCCAAGGATAATTCACCCCTCCACTTT
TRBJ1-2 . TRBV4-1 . CASSQNTPRRTTYGYTF TGCGCCAGCAGCCAAAATACCCCTAGGAGGACCACCTATGGCTACACCTTC